One sample yielded the 3 T cell receptor beta chains listed below, sequenced in a study of CD8+CD57+ T cells in acquired aplastic anemia. Both TCR beta VDJ combination and CDR3 sequence profiling were carried out. Genomic DNA was the template for this profiling. One entry per CDR3 protein, called by TCRdb with MiXCR from the reads. The sample records around 230,000 distinct CDR3 sequences, 60% to 65% being singletons. The sequenced sample consisted of sorted CD4+, CD8+, or CD8+CD57+ T cells (not recorded which) from PBMCs. These TCRs come from a human donor in good health.

At least ten counts were recorded for this clonotype. The genes are TRBV29-1 and TRBJ2-5, with TRBD2 identical over 8 bases. Germline V CDR1 and CDR2: SQVTM, ANQGSEA. There are 15 residues in the CDR3. Unmatched junction bases numbered 4, after V lost 0 bases and J lost 1 base. CDR3 sequence (DNA): TGCAGCGTTGAAGATATGCTAGCGGGCCAAGAGACCCAGTACTTC. Residues: CSVEDMLAGQETQYF.

In its sample, this clonotype was seen a few times. One base away lies a much larger clone, so this may be a sequencing read error. The chain employs TRBV6-5 and TRBJ2-1; D might be TRBD2 (6 bases). Trimming took off 6 bases at V and 12 bases at J, with 15 bases between the two ends. The CDR3 is made up of 12 amino acids. Germline CDR1 reads MNHEY; CDR2 reads SVGAGI. The CDR3 coding sequence is TGTGCCAGCAGACGACTAGTTGGTGGGCAGTTCTTC. It codes for CASRRLVGGQFF.

This clonotype turned up a few times. V is TRBV20-1 and J is TRBJ1-6, with D possibly TRBD1 on 5 matching bases. There are 14 residues in the CDR3. Deletions cut 4 bases from V and 7 bases from J, with 14 bases between. Germline V CDR1 and CDR2: DFQATT, SNEGSKA (reference sequence). CDR3 protein: CSATGDRANSPLHF. CDR3 in DNA: TGCAGTGCTACGGGGGACCGAGCAAATTCACCCCTCCACTTT.